A selection of T cell receptor beta chains follows, all from one sample in a study of T cell changes during pregnancy in multiple sclerosis. Produced via immunoSEQ multiplex PCR; TCRdb's table is partial and in-frame only. In the table there are fewer than 40,000 clones, approximately 92% of which are singletons. The material sequenced was CD8+ T cells from peripheral blood mononuclear cells, taken after pregnancy. These receptors were collected from a female donor with multiple sclerosis, enrolled in a pregnancy study. The CDR3 runs from the conserved cysteine through the conserved F or W. A D gene is named only where the DNA matches it firmly. The listing skips clone size in some rows; elsewhere it reads once, few, many or a size class.

clone_size	j_call	v_call	d_call	cdr3_aa	cdr3_nt
NA	TRBJ1-5	TRBV13	TRBD1	CASSLGTGFQPQHF	TGTGCCAGCAGCTTAGGGACAGGGTTTCAGCCCCAGCATTTT
once	TRBJ2-4	TRBV6-1	TRBD2	CASSVDGGAGGPAGF	TGTGCCAGCAGTGTCGACGGAGGAGCGGGAGGGCCCGCGGGGTTC
NA	TRBJ2-1	TRBV7-9	NA	CASSFSGNEQFF	TGTGCCAGCAGCTTCTCGGGGAACGAGCAGTTCTTC
once	TRBJ2-7	TRBV7-7	TRBD1	CASSVGQNYEQYF	TGTGCCAGCAGTGTGGGACAGAACTACGAGCAGTACTTC
NA	TRBJ2-1	TRBV19	NA	CASSRGRLGFF	TGTGCCAGTAGTAGGGGGAGGCTGGGGTTCTTC
NA	TRBJ2-1	TRBV7-3	TRBD2	CASSPLAGAANEQFF	TGTGCCAGCAGCCCATTAGCGGGGGCGGCCAATGAGCAGTTCTTC
NA	TRBJ2-1	TRBV29-1	TRBD2	CSVEGSPSGKKSYNEQFF	TGCAGCGTTGAAGGTTCCCCCAGCGGGAAGAAGTCCTACAATGAGCAGTTCTTC
NA	TRBJ1-1	TRBV13	NA	CASSHRVLGNTEAFF	TGTGCCAGCAGCCACAGGGTTTTGGGGAACACTGAAGCTTTCTTT
NA	TRBJ1-2	TRBV6-1	TRBD1	CADGQGALGYTF	TGTGCCGACGGACAGGGGGCCTTGGGCTACACCTTC
NA	TRBJ2-4	TRBV5-5	TRBD1	CASSATGGFAKNIQYF	TGTGCCAGCAGCGCAACAGGGGGCTTTGCCAAAAACATTCAGTACTTC
NA	TRBJ1-4	TRBV29-1	NA	CSVDQGGEKLFF	TGCAGCGTGGACCAAGGGGGTGAAAAACTGTTTTTT
NA	TRBJ2-7	TRBV11-2	NA	CASSGAAGEQYF	TGTGCCAGCAGCGGAGCGGCGGGAGAGCAGTACTTC
NA	TRBJ2-1	TRBV29-1	NA	CSVGDTSYNEQFF	TGCAGCGTTGGTGACACCTCCTACAATGAGCAGTTCTTC
NA	TRBJ2-1	TRBV7-6	NA	CASTLGPSSYNEQFF	TGTGCCAGCACCTTAGGTCCGAGCTCCTACAATGAGCAGTTCTTC
NA	TRBJ2-5	TRBV6-1	TRBD1	CASSERQGAWETQYF	TGTGCCAGCAGTGAACGGCAGGGGGCGTGGGAGACCCAGTACTTC
large	TRBJ1-2	TRBV4-1	NA	CASSQDRFSGGYTF	TGCGCCAGCAGCCAAGACCGGTTTTCGGGTGGCTACACCTTC
NA	TRBJ2-7	TRBV5-6	TRBD2	CASSFAGGTTNYEQYF	TGTGCCAGCAGCTTCGCCGGGGGGACTACGAACTACGAGCAGTACTTC